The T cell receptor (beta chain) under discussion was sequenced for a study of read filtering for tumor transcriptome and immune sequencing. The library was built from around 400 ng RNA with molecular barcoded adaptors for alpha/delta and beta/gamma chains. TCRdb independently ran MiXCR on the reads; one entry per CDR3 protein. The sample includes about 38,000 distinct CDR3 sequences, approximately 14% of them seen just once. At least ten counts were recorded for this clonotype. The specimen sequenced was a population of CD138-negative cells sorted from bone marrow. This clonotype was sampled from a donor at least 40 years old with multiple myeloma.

CDR3 nucleotides: TGCGCCAGCAGCCGTGGCGCGAACACTGAAGCTTTCTTT. It specifies CASSRGANTEAFF. The chain employs TRBV5-1 and TRBJ1-1, with no clear D. Germline loops: CDR1 SGHRS, CDR2 YFSETQ. V shed 4 bases and J shed 1 base, with 8 bases lying between them. This CDR3 region has 13 residues.